These 2 T cell receptor beta chains originate from one sample sequenced in a study of vaccination effects on CD4 cells after COVID-19. Ahead of sequencing, the ViraFEST assay grew antigen-specific CD4+ T cells using viral peptide pools. Subsequent to a culture period of 10 to 11 days, CD4+ T cells were isolated. Nucleocapsid antibodies were negative in the vaccine recipients, who had never had SARS-CoV-2 infection. This table comes from immunoSEQ multiplex PCR, and its TCRdb copy is limited to in-frame clones, with some not included. Among around 63,000 clones listed, about 80% were seen once. These receptors have no identified antigens. The source material was CD4+ T cells from PBMCs cultured with HCoV-OC43 spike peptides, sampled before COVID-19 vaccination. Described subset: HCoV-OC43 spike overlapping peptide pool stimulation. These receptors all come from a human donor who received a COVID-19 vaccine.

The genes are TRBV6-4 and TRBJ2-7; 12 nucleotides match TRBD1. Per the germline V gene, CDR1 is MRHNA and CDR2 is SNTAGT. Trimming took 2 bases from V and 6 from J; bases not matched to a gene: 5. CDR3 length equals 15 residues. The CDR3 reads CASSDGGTGGCEQYV. The CDR3, as DNA: TGTGCCAGCAGTGACGGAGGGACAGGGGGCTGCGAGCAGTACGTC.

The chain joins TRBV27 to TRBJ1-3; maybe TRBD1 (6 bases). The V gene lost 6 bases and the J gene lost 0 bases, with 15 bases spanning the gap. This CDR3 contains 16 residues. Germline V lookup: CDR1 MNHEY, CDR2 SMNVEV (reference sequence). The CDR3 DNA is TGTGCCAGCAGGACCCCCCGGACAGACTCTGGAAACACCATATATTTT. This gives the protein CASRTPRTDSGNTIYF.